One sample yielded the 18 T cell receptor beta chains listed below, sequenced in a study of radiotherapy plus CTLA-4 blockade in lung cancer. Data came from immunoSEQ multiplex PCR; TCRdb stores just in-frame clones and leaves some out. The sample lists 75,000 to 80,000 clones, about 87% seen once, with 0.87% in the top ten. Source: peripheral blood, taken from a patient treated with radiotherapy plus ipilimumab. All receptors derive from a human donor with non-small cell lung cancer who had stable disease on radiotherapy plus ipilimumab.

This chain links TRBV30 with TRBJ2-3, with D tentatively TRBD1 or TRBD2 (6 bases each). Trimming pared 4 bases from V and 6 bases from J, leaving 17 bases between. There are 14 residues in the CDR3. Per the germline V gene, CDR1 is GTSNPN and CDR2 is SVGIG (reference sequence). CDR3: CAWIRGGPGDTQYF. The CDR3 nucleotides are TGTGCCTGGATAAGAGGGGGGCCCGGGGATACGCAGTATTTT.

V usage is TRBV4-2 and J usage is TRBJ2-1, with 11 bases matching TRBD2. Trimming removed 0 bases from V and 7 bases from J; junction bases left unmatched: 5. CDR1 and CDR2 from the germline V gene are LGHNA and YNFKEQ. The CDR3 length is 16 residues. The CDR3 spells CASSQEGVAGGNEQFF. The CDR3 DNA is TGTGCCAGCAGCCAAGAAGGGGTAGCGGGAGGGAATGAGCAGTTCTTC.

The rearrangement links TRBV28 to TRBJ2-4; D assignment may be TRBD1 or TRBD2 (6 bases each). CDR1 is MDHEN and CDR2 is SYDVKM in the germline V gene. This CDR3 has 15 amino acids. The germline V and J ends were trimmed by 5 bases and 1 base, with 12 bases remaining between them. In DNA form, the CDR3 reads TGTGCCAGCAGTGTCCTAGGGGGGGCCAAAAACATTCAGTACTTC. It specifies CASSVLGGAKNIQYF.

This rearrangement joins TRBV5-5 to TRBJ1-1; no reliable D call. Germline assignment: CDR1 SGHKS and CDR2 YYEKEE (reference sequence). Trimming shortened V by 1 base and J by 1 base, and 5 bases separated the two germline ends. This CDR3 is built from 13 residues. DNA for the CDR3: TGTGCCAGCAGCTTGTTAGGGAACACTGAAGCTTTCTTT. Protein sequence: CASSLLGNTEAFF.

V and J are TRBV5-4 and TRBJ1-2; no definite D call. V lost 4 bases, J lost 3 bases, and 7 bases lay in between. Germline values: CDR1 SGHNT, CDR2 YYREEE (reference sequence). CDR3 length: 12 residues. The CDR3 nucleotides read TGTGCCAGCAGCGCAGACTACTATGGCTACACCTTC. Its protein is CASSADYYGYTF.

The chain employs TRBV23-1 and TRBJ1-4; 9 bases align to TRBD1. TRBV23-1 is classed as an ORF, of uncertain function. V shed 7 bases and J 11 bases; nucleotides not matched to a gene: 11. The CDR3 runs to 14 residues. The DNA for the CDR3 is TGCGCCAGCACTTGCCGGGACAGGGTACGGAAACTGTTTTTT. This sequence encodes CASTCRDRVRKLFF.

This rearrangement joins TRBV7-3 to TRBJ1-3, with a possible D match to TRBD1 (5 bases). Germline V gene lookup returns CDR1 SGHTA and CDR2 FQGTGA. The V gene lost 2 bases and the J gene lost 1 base, with 9 bases spanning the gap. This CDR3 has 15 residues. CDR3 nucleotide sequence: TGTGCCAGCAGCTTATCGGCAGGGTCTGGAAACACCATATATTTT. It codes for CASSLSAGSGNTIYF.

J is TRBJ2-1 and V is TRBV4-1, with 7 bases identical to TRBD2. V shed 1 base and J 0 bases; nucleotides not matched to a gene: 6. Germline V lookup: CDR1 MGHRA, CDR2 YSYEKL. CDR3 length: 17 amino acids. The CDR3: CASSQGPAGNSYNEQFF. CDR3 nucleotides: TGCGCCAGCAGCCAAGGTCCAGCGGGGAACTCCTACAATGAGCAGTTCTTC.

CDR3 amino acids: CASSVREGTREGNQPQHF. CDR3 nucleotides: TGTGCCAGCAGCGTAAGGGAGGGGACCCGGGAGGGCAATCAGCCCCAGCATTTT. The chain has TRBV9 and TRBJ1-5, with D tentatively TRBD1 (5 bases). Trimming took 1 base from V and 2 from J, leaving 19 bases between them. Germline V gene lookup returns CDR1 SGDLS and CDR2 YYNGEE. There are 18 residues in the CDR3.

In this sample, this clone turned up a few times. The gene calls are TRBV7-9 and TRBJ2-3; 7 positions agree with TRBD2. Unmatched junction bases numbered 17, after V lost 5 bases and J lost 0 bases. Germline CDR1 and CDR2: SEHNR and FQNEAQ (reference sequence). The CDR3 is 19 residues long. The CDR3 spells CASSPGHGRSGVSTDTQYF. Written as DNA, the CDR3 is TGTGCCAGCAGCCCAGGACATGGGAGAAGCGGGGTTAGCACAGATACGCAGTATTTT.

V gene TRBV30 combines with J gene TRBJ2-7, with D possibly matching TRBD2 (5 bases). Germline V lookup: CDR1 GTSNPN, CDR2 SVGIG (reference sequence). The V and J ends lost 2 bases and 5 bases respectively, with 16 bases between them. The CDR3 is 14 amino acids. Here the CDR3 reads CAWSTPEGPHEQYF. The CDR3 DNA follows: TGTGCCTGGAGTACCCCCGAGGGTCCCCACGAGCAGTACTTC.

As DNA, the CDR3 is TGTGCCAGCAGCTTCGGGACGGGGACAGGGGGGTACGAGCAGTACTTC. Protein product: CASSFGTGTGGYEQYF. The chain couples TRBV7-6 to TRBJ2-7, with 11 bases lining up with TRBD1. J gave up 4 bases and V 3 bases, and 8 bases lay outside the gene matches. Germline V gene data show CDR1 as SGHVS and CDR2 as FNYEAQ. The CDR3 length is 16 residues.

This clone appeared a single time. The rearrangement links TRBV5-4 to TRBJ1-2; D is undetermined. With 4 bases removed from V and 3 bases from J, the gap between germline ends came to 7 bases. Per the germline V gene, CDR1 is SGHNT and CDR2 is YYREEE (reference sequence). The CDR3 is 12 residues long. CDR3 bases: TGTGCCAGCAGCCGAGACTACTATGGCTACACCTTC. Amino acids: CASSRDYYGYTF.

The rearrangement uses TRBV6-5 and TRBJ1-2; D is ambiguous. Germline V gives CDR1 MNHEY, CDR2 SVGAGI. V was shortened by 5 bases and J by 8 bases, with 12 bases between the two germline ends. The CDR3 runs to 12 residues. The CDR3 nucleotides are TGTGCCAGCAGTGACGCCCTGGGCGGCTACACCTTC. It translates to CASSDALGGYTF.

A remark on this clone: This sample also contains other DNA sequences that code for the same CDR3. CDR3 coding DNA: TGTGCCAGCTCACCACAAGGGGCTGAAGCTTTCTTT. Translating gives CASSPQGAEAFF. The rearrangement joins TRBV18 to TRBJ1-1; a possible D gene is TRBD1 (5 bases). CDR1 is KGHSH, CDR2 LQKENI, per germline. This CDR3 has 12 amino acids. V was shortened by 1 base and J by 6 bases, with 6 bases between the two germline ends.

The chain joins TRBV18 to TRBJ1-1, with 8 bases lining up with TRBD1. This CDR3 has 19 amino acids. V was pared by 0 bases and J by 4 bases, with 16 bases of the junction left unmatched. Germline loops: CDR1 KGHSH, CDR2 LQKENI. In DNA form, the CDR3 reads TGTGCCAGCTCACCACCGAGACAGGGGAAGGCGCTGGGGCGCACTGAAGCTTTCTTT. This gives the protein CASSPPRQGKALGRTEAFF. The whole variable domain, remainder taken from reference TRBV18 and TRBJ1-1, is NAGVMQNPRHLVRRRGQEARLRCSPMKGHSHVYWYRQLPEEGLKFMVYLQKENIIDESGMPKERFSAEFPKEGPSILRIQQVVRGDSAAYFCASSPPRQGKALGRTEAFFGQGTRLTVV.

This clone is classed as medium-sized (0.01 to 0.1%). V gene TRBV5-3 combines with J gene TRBJ1-2; no definite D call. TRBV5-3 is annotated as an ORF whose role is uncertain. V lost 4 bases and J 5 bases, leaving 9 bases between the germline ends. This CDR3 region has 12 residues. In DNA form, the CDR3 reads TGTGCCAGAAGCCCTTATGGTTATGGCTACACCTTC. It translates to CARSPYGYGYTF.

The rearrangement links TRBV2 to TRBJ2-1; D uncertain. The CDR3 consists of 15 residues. The V gene's germline CDR1 is SNHLY and CDR2 FYNNEI. Trimming removed 8 bases at V and 0 bases at J, with 14 bases between. The CDR3 coding sequence is TGTGCCAGCTCTCTCTTGAGGACCTCCTACAATGAGCAGTTCTTC. Translated: CASSLLRTSYNEQFF.